This T cell receptor (beta chain) was identified in a study of shared clonotypes between healthy human individuals. Study outcomes and limitations: Naive subsets usually exceeded memory subsets in estimated richness. Generation of non-shared clonotypes was less probable than generation of clonotypes shared by all four donors.

Deep level was the assay's run setting. TCRdb's table, derived via immunoSEQ multiplex PCR, lists solely in-frame clones and lacks some. The sample contains about 2.3 million clones, 90% to 95% of which appear only once. Between the trimmed V and J ends, which lost 4 bases and 8 bases, there was a span of 14 bases. This CDR3 spans 13 amino acids. Germline loops: CDR1 LNHDA, CDR2 SQIVND (reference sequence). As regards this clone: The antigen remains unidentified.

The source of this sequence is a man younger than 35 in good health. Some clones in this sample may be carry-over from other donors' samples. V and J are TRBV19 and TRBJ1-2; D remains ambiguous. The sample taken for sequencing was naive CD4+ T cells from PBMCs. Stated subset: CD45RA+ positively selected. The chain's CDR3 is CASSTPPRVGYTF. In DNA, the CDR3 is TGTGCCAGTAGTACCCCCCCCCGTGTCGGCTACACCTTC.